This T cell receptor (beta chain) originates from a study of blood T cell repertoires in COVID-19. Study in general: Researchers got acute and convalescent COVID-19 samples from the United States, Italy and Spain. PBMCs, B-cell-depleted T cells, or T cells were the source of the cDNA or gDNA that made up the material.

As handled by the study authors: Counts of nucleated cells, estimated from reference gene primer amplification, were obtained. Using immunoSEQ multiplex PCR, the repertoire was profiled, and TCRdb retains in-frame clones only, with some absent. V and J calls and clone size are as listed in that table; D and trimming were resolved from the DNA. The data show approximately 90,000 clones, 79% seen once. CDR1 and CDR2 (germline): SGHVS, FQNEAQ. This CDR3 comprises 14 residues. V was shortened by 3 bases and J by 4 bases, with 12 bases between the two germline ends. The table lists this clone with a few counts.

The specimen sequenced was peripheral blood. V usage is TRBV7-8 and J usage is TRBJ1-1, with D hard to call. This receptor was taken from a man aged 70 or older with acute or convalescent COVID-19. The CDR3 loop is CASSLSSGVTEAFF. The CDR3 DNA reads TGTGCCAGCAGCTTGAGTTCCGGTGTCACTGAAGCTTTCTTT.